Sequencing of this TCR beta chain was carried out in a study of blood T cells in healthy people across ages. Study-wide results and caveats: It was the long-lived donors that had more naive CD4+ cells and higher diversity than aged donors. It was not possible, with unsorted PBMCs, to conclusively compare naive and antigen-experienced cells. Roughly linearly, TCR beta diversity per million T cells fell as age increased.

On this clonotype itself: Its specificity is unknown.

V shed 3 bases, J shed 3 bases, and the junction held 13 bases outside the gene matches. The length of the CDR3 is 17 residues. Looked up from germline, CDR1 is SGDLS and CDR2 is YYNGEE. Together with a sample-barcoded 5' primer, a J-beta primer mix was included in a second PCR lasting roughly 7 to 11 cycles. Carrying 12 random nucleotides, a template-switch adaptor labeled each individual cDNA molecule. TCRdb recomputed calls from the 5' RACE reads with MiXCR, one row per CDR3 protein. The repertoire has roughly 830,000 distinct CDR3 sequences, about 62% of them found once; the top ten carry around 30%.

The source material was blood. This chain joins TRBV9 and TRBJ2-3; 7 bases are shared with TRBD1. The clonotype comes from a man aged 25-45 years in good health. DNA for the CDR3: TGTGCCAGCAGCGGACGCCCTTGGGGGACAGAAACAGATACGCAGTATTTT. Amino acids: CASSGRPWGTETDTQYF.